One and the same sample provided the 10 T cell receptor beta chains below, sequenced in a study of a mutant IDH1 vaccine in newly diagnosed glioma (TCRdb year 2021). Receptor amplification or capture employed the immunoSEQ multiplex PCR assay. The clones in this table, taken by TCRdb from immuneACCESS, are in-frame only. Not every clone is retained; where verified, under half of the shortfall comes from an unresolved V gene, and the cause of the rest is unknown. The sample table records around 70,000 clones; less than 90% of these occur just once. About 12% of the sample goes to the ten largest clones. These receptors lack a known antigen. The sample's time point label, in plain terms: week 35, safety follow-up. Each vaccine dose was 300 ug of a 20-mer mutant IDH1 peptide in Montanide, given subcutaneously with topical imiquimod. This specimen consisted of PBMCs, obtained from a glioma patient whose treatment included an IDH1 peptide vaccine. Receptor source: a man aged 18-30 years with glioma.

V is TRBV7-2 and J is TRBJ1-6; TRBD1 might be the D (5 bases). Germline V CDR1 and CDR2: SGHTA, FQGNSA. The CDR3 spans 17 residues. V lost 0 bases and J 5 bases, leaving 14 bases between the germline ends. The CDR3 sequence: CASSLAWPGRDNSPLHF. In DNA, the CDR3 is TGTGCCAGCAGCTTAGCATGGCCCGGCAGGGATAATTCACCCCTCCACTTT.

The J gene is TRBJ2-5, the V gene TRBV6-1; D call uncertain. The J call may not be correct, given that the DNA end is closer to TRBJ2-7. Looked up from germline, CDR1 is MNHNS and CDR2 is SASEGT. This CDR3 spans 14 amino acids. In DNA form, the CDR3 reads TGTGCCAGCAGTGAAGTGGGCAGCCACTACGAGCAGTACTTC. It codes for CASSEVGSHYEQYF.

V usage is TRBV9 and J usage is TRBJ2-1; D perhaps matches TRBD1 (6 bases). Germline V gene lookup returns CDR1 SGDLS and CDR2 YYNGEE. The CDR3 is 14 amino acids. The V and J ends lost 2 bases and 4 bases respectively, with 10 bases between them. CDR3 DNA sequence: TGTGCCAGCAGCGTCACAGGGTTATACAATGAGCAGTTCTTC. Translating it yields CASSVTGLYNEQFF.

Here the CDR3 DNA reads TGTGCCAGTATAGGGTTTCGGGATTTGGGGACTGAAGCTTTCTTT. Translating gives CASIGFRDLGTEAFF. The genes are TRBV19 and TRBJ1-1; no reliable D call. The CDR3 is 15 amino acids. The germline V gene encodes CDR1 LNHDA and CDR2 SQIVND (reference sequence). V gave up 7 bases and J gave up 5 bases, with 20 bases separating them.

The rearrangement uses TRBV2 and TRBJ1-2, with D possibly TRBD1 on 5 matching bases. V dropped 4 bases and J dropped 4 bases, with 7 bases sitting between them. Germline CDR1 SNHLY, CDR2 FYNNEI. The CDR3 has 12 residues. The CDR3 coding sequence is TGTGCCAGCAGTGGACAGACCTATGGCTACACCTTC. It is translated as CASSGQTYGYTF.

The gene calls are TRBV9 and TRBJ1-1, with 7 bases that match TRBD1. The CDR3 consists of 15 residues. Per germline, CDR1 SGDLS and CDR2 YYNGEE. V lost 4 bases, J lost 1 base, and 7 bases stayed unmatched. DNA for the CDR3: TGTGCCAGCAGCATCCTTACAGGGGCGAACACTGAAGCTTTCTTT. It codes for CASSILTGANTEAFF.

The CDR3 DNA follows: TGTGCCTGGAGTGGACAGGGCTATCAGCCCCAGCATTTT. It yields the protein CAWSGQGYQPQHF. The V gene is TRBV30, the J gene TRBJ1-5, with TRBD1 identical over 7 bases. The CDR3 extends over 13 amino acids. CDR1 is GTSNPN and CDR2 is SVGIG in the germline V gene (reference sequence). The ends lost 1 base at V and 5 bases at J; junction bases unmatched: 2.

The chain links TRBV4-3 to TRBJ2-7; TRBD2 matches at 8 bases. Trimming at V came to 4 bases and at J to 12 bases, leaving 8 bases not matched to a gene. The CDR3 runs 12 residues. In germline, CDR1 is LGHNA, CDR2 YSLEER. This CDR3 reads CASSPGGGDRYF. The DNA of the CDR3 is TGCGCCAGCAGCCCGGGGGGGGGCGACAGGTACTTC.

V gene TRBV2 combines with J gene TRBJ2-4; a possible D gene is TRBD1 (5 bases). This CDR3 has 16 amino acids. Per the germline V gene, CDR1 is SNHLY and CDR2 is FYNNEI. Deletions cut 5 bases from V and 5 bases from J, with 19 bases between. Written as DNA, the CDR3 is TGTGCCAGCAGTATCCTAAGAAGGGGCTTGGAAAACATTCAGTACTTC. It is translated as CASSILRRGLENIQYF.

This clone was seen repeatedly, ten times or more. The V call is TRBV4-2, the J call TRBJ1-1; 7 nucleotides agree with TRBD1. Germline values: CDR1 LGHNA, CDR2 YNFKEQ. Trimming took 2 bases from V and 4 from J; bases not matched to a gene: 1. This CDR3 has 13 amino acids. The CDR3: CASSQWDSTEAFF. The DNA for the CDR3 is TGTGCCAGCAGCCAATGGGACAGCACTGAAGCTTTCTTT.